The 21 T cell receptor beta chains below were found in one sample sequenced in a study of regulatory T cells in long-lasting Graves disease. Time point defined: persistent/refractory GD, antithyroid drugs over 5 years with positive TRAb. RNA extracted from PBMCs served as the sequencing template. Building the TCR beta libraries relied on iRepertoire HTBI primers, and CDR3 regions underwent Arm-PCR. TCRdb re-derived calls from the multiplex PCR reads in MiXCR, one entry per CDR3 protein. The table records 450,000 or so distinct CDR3 sequences, about 20% of them present only once. The source was peripheral blood mononuclear cells (PBMCs), collected when the disease was refractory, from a patient treated with antithyroid drugs. The source is a female donor with Graves disease.

This clonotype was counted between two and nine times. The genes are TRBV12-3 or TRBV12-4 and TRBJ1-2, with D possibly matching TRBD1 (6 bases). Trimming stripped 3 bases from V and 6 bases from J, with 17 bases between. The length of the CDR3 is 15 residues. The DNA of the CDR3 is TGTGCCAGCAGTTTCGCCGAACAGGGAACGGATGGCTACACCTTC. As protein: CASSFAEQGTDGYTF.

This clonotype came up a few times. The chain links TRBV3-1 to TRBJ2-7, with D maybe TRBD1 (5 bases). The CDR3 runs to 14 residues. The germline V gene has CDR1 LGHDT and CDR2 YNNKEL (reference sequence). V dropped 0 bases and J dropped 4 bases, with 10 bases sitting between them. The DNA for the CDR3 is TGTGCCAGCAGCCAAGAGGGTACAGGTTACGAGCAGTACTTC. Translated, it gives CASSQEGTGYEQYF.

Many counts were recorded for this clonotype. J is TRBJ1-4 and V is TRBV7-2; D is ambiguous. This CDR3 has 14 residues. The V and J ends lost 2 bases and 8 bases respectively, with 12 bases between them. In germline, CDR1 is SGHTA, CDR2 FQGNSA. The CDR3 DNA is TGTGCCAGCAGCTTATCGGTGGGGAGGGAAAAACTGTTTTTT. Translated: CASSLSVGREKLFF.

Only a few counts were recorded for this clonotype. J is TRBJ1-4 and V is TRBV4-1; no clear D. This CDR3 comprises 11 residues. The ends were cut back, 3 bases at V and 7 bases at J, with 3 bases in the middle. The germline gives CDR1 MGHRA, CDR2 YSYEKL. DNA of the CDR3: TGCGCCAGCAGCCACGTTGAAAAACTGTTTTTT. This translates into CASSHVEKLFF.

Many counts were recorded for this clonotype. The CDR3 loop is CSAIGLAGGEETQYF. The CDR3 coding sequence is TGCAGTGCTATCGGACTAGCGGGAGGGGAGGAGACCCAGTACTTC. The chain carries TRBV20-1 and TRBJ2-5, with TRBD2 matching 15 bases. Unmatched junction bases numbered 5, after V lost 4 bases and J lost 5 bases. Per germline, CDR1 DFQATT and CDR2 SNEGSKA (reference sequence). The length of the CDR3 is 15 residues.

This clonotype appeared a few times. This rearrangement joins TRBV6-1 to TRBJ2-7; D possibly corresponds to TRBD1 (6 bases). The CDR3 extends over 14 amino acids. Germline V CDR1 and CDR2: MNHNS, SASEGT. Trimming took off 6 bases at V and 1 base at J, with 13 bases between the two ends. CDR3 residues: CASRDSPSSYEQYF. In DNA form, the CDR3 reads TGTGCCAGCAGGGACAGCCCTTCATCCTACGAGCAGTACTTC.

This clonotype was detected a few times. The chain employs TRBV3-1 and TRBJ2-3, with TRBD2 matching 7 bases. The trim removed 0 bases at V and 2 bases at J, leaving 2 bases unmatched. Per germline, CDR1 LGHDT and CDR2 YNNKEL (reference sequence). This CDR3 has 15 amino acids. DNA for the CDR3: TGTGCCAGCAGCCAAGAGGGAGGGGCCACAGATACGCAGTATTTT. The encoded protein is CASSQEGGATDTQYF.

The J gene is TRBJ1-4, the V gene TRBV11-1; 8 bases line up with TRBD1. V dropped 4 bases and J dropped 8; count of bases not matched to a gene: 9. This CDR3 region has 15 residues. Germline-derived CDR1 and CDR2 are SGHAT and FQDESV (reference sequence). CDR3 coding DNA: TGTGCCAGCAGCTCCCCAGGGGGCCTTGGAGAAAAACTGTTTTTT. Translation: CASSSPGGLGEKLFF.

This clonotype has a count of ten or more. The chain uses TRBV20-1 and TRBJ1-5; no clear D. Germline lookup yields CDR1 DFQATT and CDR2 SNEGSKA (reference sequence). The CDR3 consists of 14 residues. Trimming removed 5 bases at V and 9 bases at J, with 20 bases between. CDR3 nucleotide sequence: TGCAGTGCTGAGGAAGACCTACCACTCGGGCCCCAGCATTTT. It is translated as CSAEEDLPLGPQHF.

Many counts were recorded for this clonotype. The chain is built from TRBV28 and TRBJ1-1; TRBD1 matches at 8 bases. CDR1 is MDHEN, CDR2 SYDVKM, per germline. CDR3 length: 15 residues. The V and J ends lost 1 base and 0 bases, in that order; junction bases with no gene match: 1. DNA for the CDR3: TGTGCCAGCAGTTTATTGGGACAGGTGAACACTGAAGCTTTCTTT. It translates to CASSLLGQVNTEAFF.

The chain employs TRBV6-5 and TRBJ2-7, with D possibly matching TRBD2 (5 bases). The CDR3 spans 14 residues. Germline values: CDR1 MNHEY, CDR2 SVGAGI. Trimming pared 3 bases from V and 7 bases from J, leaving 16 bases between. The DNA for the CDR3 is TGTGCCAGCAGTTATCCGACCCCCACGGGGGAGCAGTACTTC. As protein: CASSYPTPTGEQYF.

This clonotype occurred many times. In DNA, the CDR3 is TGTGCCAGCAGTGGGGGGGGGGCAACATACGAGCAGTACTTC. Protein product: CASSGGGATYEQYF. V gene TRBV25-1 combines with J gene TRBJ2-7; tentative D call: TRBD2 (7 bases). Trimming stripped 4 bases from V and 4 bases from J, with 14 bases between. The germline gives CDR1 MGHDK, CDR2 SYGVNS. This CDR3 has 14 residues.

The chain recombines TRBV27 with TRBJ1-4; TRBD1 matches 9 bases. The CDR3 is made up of 17 amino acids. Trimming took 8 bases from V and 3 from J; bases not matched to a gene: 13. Germline V gene data show CDR1 as MNHEY and CDR2 as SMNVEV (reference sequence). In DNA form, the CDR3 reads TGTGCCAGCCGACCTATCTTCCGGGACAGGGCTAATGAAAAACTGTTTTTT. Protein product: CASRPIFRDRANEKLFF.

Details on this clonotype: This may stem from a read error, because a much larger clone lies one nucleotide away. The J gene is TRBJ1-2, the V gene TRBV28; D gene unclear. With 2 bases removed from V and 4 bases from J, the gap between germline ends came to 8 bases. In germline, CDR1 is MDHEN, CDR2 SYDVKM. This CDR3 spans 13 amino acids. CDR3 region: CASSLRPAYGYTF. As DNA, the CDR3 is TGTGCCAGCAGTTTAAGGCCGGCCTATGGCTACACCTTC.

This rearrangement joins TRBV11-3 to TRBJ1-2; 8 bases line up with TRBD1. Germline V gene sequence: CDR1 SGHNT, CDR2 YENEEA. The CDR3 has 15 amino acids. V was clipped by 5 bases and J by 9 bases; unmatched bases: 14. CDR3: CASSPGQVPEECYTF. CDR3 nucleotide sequence: TGTGCCAGCAGCCCGGGACAGGTGCCGGAGGAGTGCTACACCTTC.

The rearrangement joins TRBV10-2 to TRBJ1-6, with 8 positions matching TRBD1. The CDR3 is 16 residues long. The germline V gene has CDR1 WSHSY and CDR2 SAAADI. The J segment lost 10 bases and the V segment lost 6 bases, leaving 14 bases of the junction unmatched. CDR3 nucleotides: TGCGCCAGCAGGGGGATTTCGGGACAGGTTGACTCACCCCTCCACTTT. It yields the protein CASRGISGQVDSPLHF.

This clonotype was counted at least ten times. DNA of the CDR3: TGTGCCAGCAGTGAAGCGCTACCAGGGGCGCTGGGGAGAGAGACCCAGTACTTC. This translates into CASSEALPGALGRETQYF. The chain has TRBV6-1 and TRBJ2-5; D may be TRBD1 (6 bases). CDR1 and CDR2 (germline): MNHNS, SASEGT. V shed 0 bases and J shed 4 bases, with 21 bases lying between them. The CDR3 covers 18 residues.

CDR3 residues: CASSRPDRGRNQPQHF. CDR3 in DNA: TGTGCCAGCAGCCGACCGGACAGGGGGCGAAATCAGCCCCAGCATTTT. V is TRBV14 and J is TRBJ1-5, with 11 nucleotides matching TRBD1. Trimming removed 4 bases from V and 4 bases from J; junction bases left unmatched: 6. Germline CDR1 is SGHDN and CDR2 is FVKESK. This CDR3 contains 16 residues. Looking up the rest from reference TRBV14 and TRBJ1-5 gives the full variable domain: EAGVTQFPSHSVIEKGQTVTLRCDPISGHDNLYWYRRVMGKEIKFLLHFVKESKQDESGMPNNRFLAERTGGTYSTLKVQPAELEDSGVYFCASSRPDRGRNQPQHFGDGTRLSIL.

Points on this clonotype: This could be a read error, since a much larger clone is one nucleotide away. The chain links TRBV6-1 to TRBJ2-5, with D unclear. CDR3 length: 16 amino acids. Germline V gene sequence: CDR1 MNHNS, CDR2 SASEGT. The CDR3 nucleotides read TGTGCCAACAGTGAAAGCCCGGACCCAACGTCCGAGACCCAGTACTTC. Translation: CANSESPDPTSETQYF.

This clonotype was seen only a few times. This chain uses TRBV20-1 with TRBJ1-6; TRBD1 matches 12 bases. There are 20 residues in the CDR3. Unmatched junction bases numbered 13, after V lost 1 base and J lost 3 bases. Germline-derived CDR1 and CDR2 are DFQATT and SNEGSKA (reference sequence). CDR3 sequence reads: CSARGTGTGGFSSYNSPLHF. DNA of the CDR3: TGCAGTGCTAGAGGCACCGGGACAGGGGGCTTTTCCAGCTATAATTCACCCCTCCACTTT.

This clonotype was observed many times. This sequence joins TRBV15 and TRBJ2-7; the match to TRBD2 covers 9 bases. V lost 0 bases and J lost 5; bases outside the gene matches: 8. The CDR3 runs to 16 residues. Germline loops: CDR1 LNHNV, CDR2 YYDKDF (reference sequence). The CDR3 protein is CATSRDLAGVGDEQYF. As DNA, the CDR3 is TGTGCCACCAGCAGAGATTTAGCGGGAGTTGGAGACGAGCAGTACTTC.